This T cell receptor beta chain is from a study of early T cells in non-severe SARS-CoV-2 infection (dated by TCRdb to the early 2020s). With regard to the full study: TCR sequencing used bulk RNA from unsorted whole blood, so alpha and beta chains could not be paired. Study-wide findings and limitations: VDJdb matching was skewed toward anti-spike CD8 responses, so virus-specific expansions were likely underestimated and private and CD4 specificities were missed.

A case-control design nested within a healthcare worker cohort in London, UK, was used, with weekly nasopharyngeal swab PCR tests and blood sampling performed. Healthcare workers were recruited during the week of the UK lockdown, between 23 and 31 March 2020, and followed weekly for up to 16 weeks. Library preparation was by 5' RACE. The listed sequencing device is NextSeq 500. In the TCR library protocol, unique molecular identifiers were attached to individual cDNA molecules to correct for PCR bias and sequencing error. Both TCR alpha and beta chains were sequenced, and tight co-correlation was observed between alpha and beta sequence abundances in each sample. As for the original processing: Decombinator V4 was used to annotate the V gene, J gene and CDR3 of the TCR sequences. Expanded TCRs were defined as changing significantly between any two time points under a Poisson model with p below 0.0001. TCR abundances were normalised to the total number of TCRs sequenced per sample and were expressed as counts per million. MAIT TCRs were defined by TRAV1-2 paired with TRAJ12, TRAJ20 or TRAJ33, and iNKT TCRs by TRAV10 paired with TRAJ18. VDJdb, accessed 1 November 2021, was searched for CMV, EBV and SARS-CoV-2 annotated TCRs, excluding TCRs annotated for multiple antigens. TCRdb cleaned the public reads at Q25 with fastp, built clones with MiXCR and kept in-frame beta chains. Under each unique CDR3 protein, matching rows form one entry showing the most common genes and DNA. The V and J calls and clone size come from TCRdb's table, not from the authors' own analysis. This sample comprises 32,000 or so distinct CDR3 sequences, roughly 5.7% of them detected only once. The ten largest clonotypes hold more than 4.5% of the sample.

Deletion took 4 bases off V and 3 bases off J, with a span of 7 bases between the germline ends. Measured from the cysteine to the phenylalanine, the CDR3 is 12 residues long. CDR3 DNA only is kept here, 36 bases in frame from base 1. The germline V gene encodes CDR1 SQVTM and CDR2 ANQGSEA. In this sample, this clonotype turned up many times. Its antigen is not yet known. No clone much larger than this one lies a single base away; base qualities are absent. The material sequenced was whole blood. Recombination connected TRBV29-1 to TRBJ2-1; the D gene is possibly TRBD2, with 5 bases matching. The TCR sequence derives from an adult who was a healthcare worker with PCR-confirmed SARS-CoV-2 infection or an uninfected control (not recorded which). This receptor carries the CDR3 CSVVRDYNEQFF. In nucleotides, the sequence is TGCAGCGTTGTCCGGGACTACAATGAGCAGTTCTTC.